This passage covers 3 T cell receptor beta chains from one sample sequenced in a study of CD8 T cells in Susac syndrome. RNA in amounts of roughly 0.5 to 1 ug was reverse transcribed with random hexamers. TCRdb re-called the immunoSEQ multiplex PCR reads through MiXCR, storing one row per CDR3 protein. The sample includes around 110,000 distinct CDR3 sequences, nearly 96% seen only once; the top ten take less than 0.15%. Sequencing used CD4+ T cells from PBMCs. Every receptor here comes from a human donor with Susac syndrome.

The gene calls are TRBV11-1 and TRBJ1-2, with a tentative D call TRBD1 (5 bases). Germline V CDR1 and CDR2: SGHAT, FQDESV (reference sequence). Deletions cut 5 bases from V and 5 bases from J, with 9 bases between. The CDR3 sequence is 12 residues long. CDR3 coding DNA: TGTGCCAGCAGCACCGACAGTTATGGCTACACCTTC. Its protein is CASSTDSYGYTF.

This chain links TRBV27 with TRBJ1-2; TRBD1 aligns across 8 bases. V was pared by 5 bases and J by 7 bases, with 6 bases of the junction left unmatched. CDR1 is MNHEY, CDR2 SMNVEV, per germline (reference sequence). The CDR3 is 13 residues long. CDR3 in amino acids: CASSRRGQGGYTF. The CDR3 DNA sequence: TGTGCCAGCAGTCGCAGGGGGCAGGGTGGCTACACCTTC.

The chain uses TRBV3-1 and TRBJ2-7, with TRBD2 matching over 9 bases. Trimming at V came to 1 base and at J to 5 bases, leaving 9 bases not matched to a gene. The CDR3 extends over 16 amino acids. The V gene's germline CDR1 is LGHDT and CDR2 YNNKEL (reference sequence). The CDR3 here is CASSQGLAGFRNEQYF. Here the CDR3 DNA reads TGTGCCAGCAGCCAAGGGCTAGCGGGATTTAGAAACGAGCAGTACTTC.